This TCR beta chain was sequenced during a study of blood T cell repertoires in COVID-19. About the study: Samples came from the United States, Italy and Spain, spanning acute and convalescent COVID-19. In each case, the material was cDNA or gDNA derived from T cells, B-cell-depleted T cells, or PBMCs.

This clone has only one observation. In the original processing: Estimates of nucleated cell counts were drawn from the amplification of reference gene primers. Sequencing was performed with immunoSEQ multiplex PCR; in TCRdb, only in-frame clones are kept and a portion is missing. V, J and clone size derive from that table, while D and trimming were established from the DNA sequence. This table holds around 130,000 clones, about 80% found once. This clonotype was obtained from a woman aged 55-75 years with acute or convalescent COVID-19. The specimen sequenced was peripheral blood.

The DNA of the CDR3 is TGCGCCAGCAGCTTACAGGGTCCAGATTTAGCGCAGTATTTT. Translated, it gives CASSLQGPDLAQYF. The J gene is TRBJ2-3, the V gene TRBV5-1, with D possibly being TRBD1 (6 bases). CDR1 is SGHRS, CDR2 YFSETQ, per germline. This CDR3 is 14 amino acids long. V was cut by 2 bases and J by 10 bases, with 17 bases left in between.